This entry lists 15 T cell receptor beta chains sequenced from one sample in a study of somatic mutations in cytotoxic T cells in rheumatoid arthritis. Data came from immunoSEQ multiplex PCR; TCRdb stores just in-frame clones and leaves some out. Of 15,000 to 20,000 clones detected, 82% appear once; the ten largest clones hold more than 7%. Sequencing was done on a sample of CD8+ T cells sorted from blood. These receptors were obtained from an adult with rheumatoid arthritis.

The J gene is TRBJ1-6, the V gene TRBV9; D perhaps matches TRBD1 (6 bases). Trimming removed 6 bases from V and 4 bases from J, with 11 bases in between. The germline gives CDR1 SGDLS, CDR2 YYNGEE. The CDR3 is 14 amino acids. DNA of the CDR3: TGTGCCAGCAACGAGGGGGGTTATAATTCACCCCTCCACTTT. Translating gives CASNEGGYNSPLHF.

The rearrangement joins TRBV7-8 to TRBJ2-2, with 13 bases lining up with TRBD2. Germline assignment: CDR1 SGHVS and CDR2 FQNEAQ. The length of the CDR3 is 18 residues. V lost 5 bases to trimming and J lost 4 bases; unmatched junction nucleotides: 10. Here the CDR3 reads CASSRLAGGPGPTGELFF. In DNA form, the CDR3 reads TGTGCCAGCAGCCGACTAGCGGGGGGTCCCGGGCCCACCGGGGAGCTGTTTTTT.

The rearrangement links TRBV4-1 to TRBJ2-7; D is unclear. The CDR3 is 13 residues long. The germline V gene has CDR1 MGHRA and CDR2 YSYEKL. V lost 1 base, J lost 7 bases, and 11 bases lay in between. The CDR3 DNA reads as TGCGCCAGCAGCCAAGGGTTCTCCGGTGAGCAGTACTTC. This gives the protein CASSQGFSGEQYF.

The chain recombines TRBV10-2 with TRBJ1-1; no clear D gene. V lost 8 bases, J lost 0 bases, and 10 bases lay in between. The CDR3 is 13 residues long. Per the germline V gene, CDR1 is WSHSY and CDR2 is SAAADI. The CDR3 DNA follows: TGCGCCAGCTACTCCGGGATGAACACTGAAGCTTTCTTT. This encodes CASYSGMNTEAFF.

The rearrangement links TRBV27 to TRBJ2-3; 8 bases fit TRBD1. V was pared by 7 bases and J by 5 bases, with 14 bases of the junction left unmatched. This CDR3 contains 16 residues. CDR1 is MNHEY and CDR2 is SMNVEV in the germline V gene (reference sequence). The CDR3: CASIPPSGTGEDTQYF. In DNA, the CDR3 is TGTGCCAGCATCCCCCCCTCCGGGACAGGAGAAGATACGCAGTATTTT.

The chain recombines TRBV1 with TRBJ2-4; the D call in the table, TRBD1, was not verified against the DNA. TRBV1 is assigned pseudogene status. This CDR3 spans 9 amino acids. In nucleotides, the CDR3 is TGCACCAGCAGCCAAGAACAGGAGTTC. Translating it yields CTSSQEQEF.

This rearrangement joins TRBV30 to TRBJ2-5, with D uncertain. Germline V lookup: CDR1 GTSNPN, CDR2 SVGIG (reference sequence). The CDR3 contains 13 residues. Trimming took 0 bases from V and 4 from J, leaving 9 bases between them. The CDR3: CAWSVGMGETQYF. CDR3 DNA sequence: TGTGCCTGGAGTGTAGGAATGGGAGAGACCCAGTACTTC.

This chain joins TRBV5-6 and TRBJ1-4, with D uncertain. Trimming stripped 2 bases from V and 4 bases from J, with 12 bases between. Germline-derived CDR1 and CDR2 are SGHDT and YYEEEE. The CDR3 loop spans 15 amino acids. Here the CDR3 DNA reads TGTGCCAGCAGCTTTCCACGGGGAAATAATGAAAAACTGTTTTTT. This sequence encodes CASSFPRGNNEKLFF.

This chain joins TRBV10-1 and TRBJ2-1; possible D gene TRBD1, 6 bases. The germline gives CDR1 WNHNN, CDR2 SYGVQD (reference sequence). The length of the CDR3 is 15 residues. V was pared by 3 bases and J by 2 bases, with 11 bases between. The CDR3 DNA reads TGCGCCAGCAGTGAACAGGGCGAGCCCTACAATGAGCAGTTCTTC. Translated: CASSEQGEPYNEQFF.

V is TRBV5-1 and J is TRBJ1-2; D gene uncertain. CDR1 and CDR2 (germline): SGHRS, YFSETQ. The CDR3 spans 14 residues. Trimming took off 1 base at V and 5 bases at J, with 12 bases between the two ends. CDR3 loop: CASSLPRGRYGYTF. The CDR3 nucleotides are TGCGCCAGCAGCTTGCCCAGAGGACGATATGGCTACACCTTC.

CDR3 protein: CASSLGTSGGAITGELFF. Written as DNA, the CDR3 is TGTGCCAGCAGCCTCGGGACTAGCGGGGGGGCGATCACCGGGGAGCTGTTTTTT. The V call is TRBV13, the J call TRBJ2-2; TRBD2 aligns across 16 bases. Germline V gene sequence: CDR1 PRHDT, CDR2 FYEKMQ (reference sequence). The CDR3 extends over 18 amino acids. V was clipped by 5 bases and J by 4 bases; unmatched bases: 7.

This clone ranks as medium-sized. This chain connects TRBV19 to TRBJ2-2; D is uncertain. Germline values: CDR1 LNHDA, CDR2 SQIVND (reference sequence). The V end lost 5 bases, the J end lost 3 bases, and 7 bases lay between the germline ends. The CDR3 has 13 amino acids. The CDR3 DNA reads as TGTGCCAGTAGTCTAGGCTACACCGGGGAGCTGTTTTTT. Its protein product is CASSLGYTGELFF.

This sequence joins TRBV6-1 and TRBJ2-1; D remains ambiguous. CDR1 and CDR2 from the germline V gene are MNHNS and SASEGT. The CDR3 is 15 residues long. V was shortened by 6 bases and J by 0 bases, with 12 bases between the two germline ends. The chain's CDR3 is CASRYLENSYNEQFF. The CDR3 coding sequence is TGTGCCAGCAGGTATTTGGAAAACTCCTACAATGAGCAGTTCTTC.

V is TRBV9 and J is TRBJ2-5, with 8 bases identical to TRBD2. The CDR3 runs to 13 residues. In germline, CDR1 is SGDLS, CDR2 YYNGEE. Trimming took 5 bases from V and 5 from J; bases not matched to a gene: 5. CDR3 protein: CASSRGGVETQYF. The CDR3, as DNA: TGTGCCAGCAGTCGGGGGGGCGTTGAGACCCAGTACTTC.

This chain links TRBV5-6 with TRBJ1-2, with D maybe TRBD1 (5 bases). Trimming took off 2 bases at V and 3 bases at J, with 14 bases between the two ends. This CDR3 spans 15 amino acids. CDR1 and CDR2 from the germline V gene are SGHDT and YYEEEE. The CDR3 loop reads CASSFLAGHHYGYTF. DNA for the CDR3: TGTGCCAGCAGCTTTCTGGCAGGGCACCACTATGGCTACACCTTC.